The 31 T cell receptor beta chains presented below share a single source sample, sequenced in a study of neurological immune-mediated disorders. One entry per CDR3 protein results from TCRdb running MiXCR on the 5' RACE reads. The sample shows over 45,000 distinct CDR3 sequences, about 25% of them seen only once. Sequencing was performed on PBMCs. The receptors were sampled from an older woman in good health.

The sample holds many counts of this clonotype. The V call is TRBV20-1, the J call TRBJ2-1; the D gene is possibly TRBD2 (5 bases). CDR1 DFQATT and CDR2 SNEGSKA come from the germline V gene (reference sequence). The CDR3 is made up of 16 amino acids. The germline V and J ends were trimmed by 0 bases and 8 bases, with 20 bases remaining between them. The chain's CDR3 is CSARDPLGEGDDEQFF. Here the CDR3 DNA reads TGCAGTGCTAGAGACCCTCTAGGAGAGGGAGATGATGAGCAGTTCTTC.

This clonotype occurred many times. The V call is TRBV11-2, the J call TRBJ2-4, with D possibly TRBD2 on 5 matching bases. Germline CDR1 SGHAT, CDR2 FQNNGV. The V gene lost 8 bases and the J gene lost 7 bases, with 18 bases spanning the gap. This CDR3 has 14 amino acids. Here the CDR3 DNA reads TGTGCCAGCGCCCGGTACTCTCCGGGGAACATTCAGTACTTC. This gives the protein CASARYSPGNIQYF.

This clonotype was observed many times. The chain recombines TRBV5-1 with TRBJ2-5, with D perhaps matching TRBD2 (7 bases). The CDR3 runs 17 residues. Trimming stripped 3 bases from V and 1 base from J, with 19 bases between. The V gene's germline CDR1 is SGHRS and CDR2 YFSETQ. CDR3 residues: CASSSQGTSEFQETQYF. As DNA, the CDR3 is TGCGCCAGCAGCTCACAGGGAACTAGCGAGTTCCAAGAGACCCAGTACTTC.

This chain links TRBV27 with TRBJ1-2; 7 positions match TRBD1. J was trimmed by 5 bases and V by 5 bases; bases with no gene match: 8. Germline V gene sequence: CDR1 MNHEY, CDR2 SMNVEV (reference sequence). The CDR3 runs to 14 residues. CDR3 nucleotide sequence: TGTGCCAGCAGTCCAAGAACAGGGGTTTATGGCTACACCTTC. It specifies CASSPRTGVYGYTF.

DNA for the CDR3: TGTGCCAGCTCACCCCGGGACAGGCTAAACAATGAGCAGTTCTTC. This translates into CASSPRDRLNNEQFF. V gene TRBV18 combines with J gene TRBJ2-1; the match to TRBD1 covers 8 bases. From germline, CDR1 is KGHSH and CDR2 LQKENI. The CDR3 is 15 residues long. V was pared by 3 bases and J by 5 bases, with 6 bases of the junction left unmatched.

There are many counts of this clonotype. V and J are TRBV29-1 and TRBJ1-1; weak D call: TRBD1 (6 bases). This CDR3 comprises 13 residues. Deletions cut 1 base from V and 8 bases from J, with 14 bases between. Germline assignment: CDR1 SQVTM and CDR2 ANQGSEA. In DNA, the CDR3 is TGCAGCGTTGAAGGTCAACAGGGTCCCGAAGCTTTCTTT. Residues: CSVEGQQGPEAFF.

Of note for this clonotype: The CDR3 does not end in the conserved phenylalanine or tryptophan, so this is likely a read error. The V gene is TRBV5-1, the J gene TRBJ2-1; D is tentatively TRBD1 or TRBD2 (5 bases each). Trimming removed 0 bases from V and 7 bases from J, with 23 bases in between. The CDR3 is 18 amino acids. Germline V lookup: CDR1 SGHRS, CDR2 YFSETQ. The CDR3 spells CASSLGMMGPTYWNEQFL. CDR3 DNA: TGCGCCAGCAGCTTGGGCATGATGGGACCTACATACTGGAATGAGCAGTTCTTA.

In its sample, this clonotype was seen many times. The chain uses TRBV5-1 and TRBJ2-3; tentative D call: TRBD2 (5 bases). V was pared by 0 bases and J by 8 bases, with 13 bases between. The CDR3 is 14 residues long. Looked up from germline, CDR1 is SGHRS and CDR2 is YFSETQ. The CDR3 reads CASSLDLEGSTQYF. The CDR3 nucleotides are TGCGCCAGCAGCTTGGACCTCGAAGGGAGTACGCAGTATTTT.

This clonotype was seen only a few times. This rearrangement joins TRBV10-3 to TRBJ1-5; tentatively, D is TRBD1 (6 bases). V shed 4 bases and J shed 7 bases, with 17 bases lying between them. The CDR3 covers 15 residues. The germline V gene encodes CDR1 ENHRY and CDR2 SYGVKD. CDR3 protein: CAISVTDSRDQPQHF. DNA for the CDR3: TGTGCCATCAGTGTTACGGACAGTAGGGACCAGCCCCAGCATTTT.

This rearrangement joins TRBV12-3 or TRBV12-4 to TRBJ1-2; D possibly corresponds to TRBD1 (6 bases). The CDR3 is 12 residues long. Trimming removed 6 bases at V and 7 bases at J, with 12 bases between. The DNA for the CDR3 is TGTGCCAGCAGATACAGCAGGGGTGGCTACACCTTC. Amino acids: CASRYSRGGYTF.

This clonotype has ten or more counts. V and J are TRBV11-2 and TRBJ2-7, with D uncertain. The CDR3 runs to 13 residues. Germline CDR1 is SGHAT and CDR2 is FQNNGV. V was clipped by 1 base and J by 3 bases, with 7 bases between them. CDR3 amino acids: CASSLAGSYEQYF. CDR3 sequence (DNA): TGTGCCAGCAGCTTAGCAGGCAGCTACGAGCAGTACTTC.

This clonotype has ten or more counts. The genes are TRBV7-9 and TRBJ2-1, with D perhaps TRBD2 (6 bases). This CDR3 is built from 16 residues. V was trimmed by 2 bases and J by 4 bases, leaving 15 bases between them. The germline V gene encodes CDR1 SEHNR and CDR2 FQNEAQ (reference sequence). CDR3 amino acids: CASSLTLGREYNEQFF. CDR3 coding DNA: TGTGCCAGCAGCTTAACCCTAGGGCGGGAATACAATGAGCAGTTCTTC.

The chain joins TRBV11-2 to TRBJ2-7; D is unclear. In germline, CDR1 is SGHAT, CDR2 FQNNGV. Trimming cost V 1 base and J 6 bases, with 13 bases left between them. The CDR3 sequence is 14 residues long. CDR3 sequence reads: CASSLGRVGFEQYV. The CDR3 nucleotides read TGTGCCAGCAGCTTAGGTCGGGTAGGCTTCGAGCAGTACGTC.

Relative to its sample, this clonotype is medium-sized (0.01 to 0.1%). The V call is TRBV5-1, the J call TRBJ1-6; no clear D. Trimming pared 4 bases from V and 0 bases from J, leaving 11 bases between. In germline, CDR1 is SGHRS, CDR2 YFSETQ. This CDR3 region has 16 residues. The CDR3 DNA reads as TGCGCCAGCAGCGACCGGGGAGGCTCCTATAATTCACCCCTCCACTTT. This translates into CASSDRGGSYNSPLHF.

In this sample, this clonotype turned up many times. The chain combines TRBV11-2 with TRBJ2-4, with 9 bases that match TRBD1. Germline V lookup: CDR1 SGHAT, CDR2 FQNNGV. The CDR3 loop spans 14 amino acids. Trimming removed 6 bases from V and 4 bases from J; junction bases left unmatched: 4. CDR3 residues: CASSSGTGKNIQYF. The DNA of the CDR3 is TGTGCCAGCAGTTCCGGGACAGGGAAAAACATTCAGTACTTC.

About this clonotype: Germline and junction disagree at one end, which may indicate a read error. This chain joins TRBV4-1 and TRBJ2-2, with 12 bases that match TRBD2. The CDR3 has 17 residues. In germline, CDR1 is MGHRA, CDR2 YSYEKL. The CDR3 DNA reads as TGCGCCAGCAGCCACGCTACTAGCGGGAGGACAACCGGGGAGCTGATTTTT. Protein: CASSHATSGRTTGELIF.

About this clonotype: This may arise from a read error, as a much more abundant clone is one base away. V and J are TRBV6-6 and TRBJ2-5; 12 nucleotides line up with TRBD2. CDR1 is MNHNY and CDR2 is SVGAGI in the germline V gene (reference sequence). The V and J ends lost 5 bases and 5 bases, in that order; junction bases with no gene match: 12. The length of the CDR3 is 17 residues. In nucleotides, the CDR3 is TGTGCCAGCAGTCCCACTAGGGGACTAGCGGGCCATGAGACCCAGTACTTC. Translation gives CASSPTRGLAGHETQYF.

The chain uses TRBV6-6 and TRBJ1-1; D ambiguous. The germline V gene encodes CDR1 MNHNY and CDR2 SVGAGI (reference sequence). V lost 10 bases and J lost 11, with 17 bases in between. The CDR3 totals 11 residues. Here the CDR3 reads CANTQATRAFF. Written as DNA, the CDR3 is TGTGCCAACACCCAAGCGACTCGGGCTTTCTTT.

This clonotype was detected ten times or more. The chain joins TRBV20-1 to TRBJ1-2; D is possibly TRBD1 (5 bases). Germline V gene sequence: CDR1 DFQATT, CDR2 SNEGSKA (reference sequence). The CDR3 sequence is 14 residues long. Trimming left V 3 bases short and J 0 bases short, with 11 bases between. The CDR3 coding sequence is TGCAGTGCTAGGGTTCAGGGTCCTAACTATGGCTACACCTTC. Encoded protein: CSARVQGPNYGYTF.

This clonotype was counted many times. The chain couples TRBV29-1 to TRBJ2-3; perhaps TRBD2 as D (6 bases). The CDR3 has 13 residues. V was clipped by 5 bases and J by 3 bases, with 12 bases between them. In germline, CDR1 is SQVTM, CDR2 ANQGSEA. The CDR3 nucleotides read TGCAGCGTTACCGTGGGGGGTACAGATACGCAGTATTTT. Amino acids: CSVTVGGTDTQYF.

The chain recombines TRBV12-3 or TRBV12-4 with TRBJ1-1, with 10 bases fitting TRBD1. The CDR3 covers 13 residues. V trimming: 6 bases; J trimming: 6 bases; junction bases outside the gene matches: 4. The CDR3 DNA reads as TGTGCCAGCAGACGACAGGGGGCAGCTGAAGCTTTCTTT. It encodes CASRRQGAAEAFF.

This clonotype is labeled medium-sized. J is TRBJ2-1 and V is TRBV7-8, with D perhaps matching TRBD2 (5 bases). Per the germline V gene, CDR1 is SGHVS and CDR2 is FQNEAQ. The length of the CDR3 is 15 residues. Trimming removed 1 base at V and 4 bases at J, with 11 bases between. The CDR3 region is CASSLGLEGYNEQFF. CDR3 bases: TGTGCCAGCAGCTTAGGGCTAGAGGGTTACAATGAGCAGTTCTTC.

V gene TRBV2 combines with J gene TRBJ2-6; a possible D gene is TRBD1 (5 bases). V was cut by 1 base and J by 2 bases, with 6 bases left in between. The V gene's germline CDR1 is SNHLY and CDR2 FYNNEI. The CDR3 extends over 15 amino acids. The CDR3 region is CASSEGRAGANVLTF. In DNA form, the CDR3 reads TGTGCCAGCAGTGAAGGCAGGGCTGGGGCCAACGTCCTGACTTTC.

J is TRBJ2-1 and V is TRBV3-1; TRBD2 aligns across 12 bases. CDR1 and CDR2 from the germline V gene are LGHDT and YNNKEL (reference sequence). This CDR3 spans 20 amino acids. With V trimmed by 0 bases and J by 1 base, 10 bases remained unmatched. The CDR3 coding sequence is TGTGCCAGCAGCCAAGATTACCGGCTAGCGGGGGGGACGTCCTACAATGAGCAGTTCTTC. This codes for CASSQDYRLAGGTSYNEQFF.

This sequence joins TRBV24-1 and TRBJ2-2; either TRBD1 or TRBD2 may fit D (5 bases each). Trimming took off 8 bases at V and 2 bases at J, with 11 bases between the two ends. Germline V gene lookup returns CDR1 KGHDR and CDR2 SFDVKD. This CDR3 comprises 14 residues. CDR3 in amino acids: CATKLGDNTGELFF. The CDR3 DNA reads TGTGCCACCAAACTAGGGGACAACACCGGGGAGCTGTTTTTT.

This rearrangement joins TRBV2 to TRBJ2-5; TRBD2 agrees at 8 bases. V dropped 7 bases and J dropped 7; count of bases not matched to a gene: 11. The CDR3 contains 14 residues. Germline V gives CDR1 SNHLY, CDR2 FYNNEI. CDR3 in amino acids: CASIFGGLAGTQYF. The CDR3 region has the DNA TGTGCCAGCATTTTTGGGGGGCTAGCGGGGACCCAGTACTTC.

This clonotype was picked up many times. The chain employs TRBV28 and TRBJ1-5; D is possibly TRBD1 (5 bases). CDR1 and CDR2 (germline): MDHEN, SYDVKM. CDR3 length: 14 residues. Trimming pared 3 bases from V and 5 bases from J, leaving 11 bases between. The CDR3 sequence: CASSFGRAYQPQHF. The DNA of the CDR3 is TGTGCCAGCAGTTTCGGCAGGGCCTATCAGCCCCAGCATTTT.

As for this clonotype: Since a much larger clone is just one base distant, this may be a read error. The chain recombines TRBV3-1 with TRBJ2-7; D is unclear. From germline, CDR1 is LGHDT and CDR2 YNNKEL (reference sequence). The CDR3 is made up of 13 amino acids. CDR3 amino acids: CANSPFLVDEQYF. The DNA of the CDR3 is TGTGCCAACAGCCCCTTCCTTGTCGACGAGCAGTACTTC.

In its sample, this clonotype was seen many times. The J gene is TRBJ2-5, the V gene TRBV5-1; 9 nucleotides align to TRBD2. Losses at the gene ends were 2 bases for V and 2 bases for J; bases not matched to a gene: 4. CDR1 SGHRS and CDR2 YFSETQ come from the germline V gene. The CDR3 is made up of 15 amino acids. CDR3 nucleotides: TGCGCCAGCAGCTTCGAGCGGGGGGAACAAGAGACCCAGTACTTC. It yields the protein CASSFERGEQETQYF.

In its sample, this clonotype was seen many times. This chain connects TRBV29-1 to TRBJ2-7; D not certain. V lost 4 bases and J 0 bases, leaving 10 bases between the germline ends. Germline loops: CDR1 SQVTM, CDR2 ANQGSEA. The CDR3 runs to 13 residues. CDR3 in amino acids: CSVVPQGSYEQYF. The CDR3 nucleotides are TGCAGCGTTGTCCCACAAGGCTCCTACGAGCAGTACTTC.

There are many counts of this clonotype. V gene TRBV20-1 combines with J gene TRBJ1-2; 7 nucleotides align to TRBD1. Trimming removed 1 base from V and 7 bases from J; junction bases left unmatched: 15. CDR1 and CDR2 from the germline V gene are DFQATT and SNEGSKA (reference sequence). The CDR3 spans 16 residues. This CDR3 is CSARGGTARALGGYTF. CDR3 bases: TGCAGTGCTAGAGGCGGGACAGCCCGAGCCCTGGGTGGCTACACCTTC.